What follows are 17 T cell receptor beta chains derived from one specimen sequenced in a study of low-dose radiotherapy and immunotherapy resistance in tumors. First-strand cDNA relied on TRAV- and TRBV-specific primers spanning alpha and beta chains. It was with a constant-region primer and a V-primer adapter that TCRs were amplified over roughly 18 PCR cycles. One entry per CDR3 protein results from TCRdb running MiXCR on the reads. The repertoire holds about 10,000 distinct CDR3 sequences, around 40% seen once, with 5% to 7% in the top ten. The receptors were gathered from a human donor with advanced metastatic prostate, ovarian, gallbladder or colorectal cancer (not recorded which). This table probably holds off-target reads from a library built for another chain.

This clonotype was seen only a few times. This rearrangement joins TRBV3-1 to TRBJ1-2; TRBD1 matches 7 bases. Germline CDR1 LGHDT, CDR2 YNNKEL (reference sequence). Losses at the gene ends were 6 bases for V and 3 bases for J; bases not matched to a gene: 10. This CDR3 region has 15 residues. CDR3: CASRKTRGTDYGYTF. The CDR3 nucleotides read TGTGCCAGCAGGAAAACCCGGGGGACAGACTATGGCTACACCTTC.

The genes are TRBV20-1 and TRBJ2-3; TRBD1 is a possible D gene (6 bases). CDR3 size: 18 residues. V was shortened by 1 base and J by 4 bases, with 24 bases between the two germline ends. CDR1 is DFQATT, CDR2 SNEGSKA, per germline (reference sequence). The CDR3 nucleotides read TGCAGTGCTAGAGCCAGCGTGCGACAGGACAATGGACCAGATACGCAGTATTTT. Translation: CSARASVRQDNGPDTQYF.

In its sample, this clonotype ranks as medium-sized (0.01 to 0.1%). The chain is built from TRBV28 and TRBJ2-1; D may be TRBD2 (5 bases). Germline V lookup: CDR1 MDHEN, CDR2 SYDVKM. The V and J ends lost 2 bases and 2 bases respectively, with 13 bases between them. The CDR3 runs to 16 residues. The chain's CDR3 is CASSLLAGDTYNEQFF. DNA for the CDR3: TGTGCCAGCAGTTTACTGGCGGGCGATACCTACAATGAGCAGTTCTTC. Full variable domain (missing parts from reference TRBV28 and TRBJ2-1): DVKVTQSSRYLVKRTGEKVFLECVQDMDHENMFWYRQDPGLGLRLIYFSYDVKMKEKGDIPEGYSVSREKKERFSLILESASTNQTSMYLCASSLLAGDTYNEQFFGPGTRLTVL.

The sample holds a few counts of this clonotype. The chain links TRBV2 to TRBJ2-5, with 7 bases aligning to TRBD2. Germline V gene data show CDR1 as SNHLY and CDR2 as FYNNEI. V was pared by 7 bases and J by 6 bases, with 8 bases of the junction left unmatched. The CDR3 spans 13 residues. CDR3 sequence reads: CASNPSGVQTQYF. CDR3 sequence (DNA): TGTGCCAGCAACCCCAGCGGGGTACAGACCCAGTACTTC.

The genes are TRBV29-1 and TRBJ1-2, with a weak D call TRBD1 (6 bases). This CDR3 region has 14 residues. Per the germline V gene, CDR1 is SQVTM and CDR2 is ANQGSEA. Trimming cost V 3 bases and J 7 bases, with 18 bases left between them. CDR3 sequence reads: CSVEEGKGQRGYTF. DNA of the CDR3: TGCAGCGTTGAGGAGGGGAAGGGACAACGTGGCTACACCTTC.

The V gene is TRBV30, the J gene TRBJ2-7; TRBD1 agrees at 7 bases. This CDR3 region has 14 residues. V trimming: 0 bases; J trimming: 3 bases; junction bases outside the gene matches: 5. CDR1 and CDR2 from the germline V gene are GTSNPN and SVGIG (reference sequence). CDR3 in amino acids: CAWSVGTVDYEQYF. DNA of the CDR3: TGTGCCTGGAGTGTCGGGACAGTGGACTACGAGCAGTACTTC.

The chain couples TRBV15 to TRBJ2-5, with TRBD2 matching 8 bases. The trim removed 3 bases at V and 1 base at J, leaving 10 bases unmatched. The germline CDR1 and CDR2 sequences are LNHNV and YYDKDF (reference sequence). This CDR3 region has 17 residues. In DNA, the CDR3 is TGTGCCACCAGCAGTCTTCTGGGGCGGGGGGCCCAAGAGACCCAGTACTTC. This gives the protein CATSSLLGRGAQETQYF.

The chain carries TRBV9 and TRBJ2-1, with D hard to call. The CDR3 consists of 15 residues. Per the germline V gene, CDR1 is SGDLS and CDR2 is YYNGEE. Trimming removed 3 bases from V and 0 bases from J, with 10 bases in between. The CDR3 loop is CASSGDGSSYNEQFF. The CDR3 DNA reads TGTGCCAGCAGCGGCGACGGTAGCTCCTACAATGAGCAGTTCTTC.

The genes are TRBV6-6 and TRBJ1-5; no clear D. V lost 6 bases and J 0 bases, leaving 9 bases between the germline ends. The CDR3 covers 14 residues. CDR1 and CDR2 from the germline V gene are MNHNY and SVGAGI (reference sequence). CDR3 DNA: TGTGCCAGCAGCGCCCCCTATAGCAATCAGCCCCAGCATTTT. This translates into CASSAPYSNQPQHF.

This clonotype turned up a few times. The chain couples TRBV12-3 or TRBV12-4 to TRBJ1-5; possibly TRBD1 for D (5 bases). This CDR3 region has 13 residues. The ends were cut back, 6 bases at V and 5 bases at J, with 11 bases in the middle. The CDR3 DNA is TGTGCCAGCAGCTCCGGGACCCATCAGCCCCAGCATTTT. This sequence encodes CASSSGTHQPQHF.

The V and J genes are TRBV20-1 and TRBJ1-1, with D possibly being TRBD1 (6 bases). CDR3 length equals 13 residues. Trimming removed 6 bases from V and 3 bases from J, with 14 bases in between. Germline V gives CDR1 DFQATT, CDR2 SNEGSKA (reference sequence). CDR3 sequence: CSAQGGGYTEAFF. The CDR3, as DNA: TGCAGTGCGCAAGGGGGAGGGTACACTGAAGCTTTCTTT.

The chain couples TRBV28 to TRBJ2-7; D not certain. In germline, CDR1 is MDHEN, CDR2 SYDVKM. The CDR3 runs 15 residues. V lost 5 bases to trimming and J lost 2 bases, with 16 bases between them. The CDR3 sequence: CASSPRRISTYEQYF. The CDR3 DNA reads TGTGCCAGCAGTCCTCGACGGATTTCTACCTACGAGCAGTACTTC.

This chain uses TRBV5-1 with TRBJ2-1, with 14 bases identical to TRBD2. Losses at the gene ends were 4 bases for V and 2 bases for J; bases not matched to a gene: 5. This CDR3 is 17 amino acids long. CDR1 and CDR2 from the germline V gene are SGHRS and YFSETQ. The CDR3 nucleotides read TGCGCCAGCAGCACCGGACTAGCGGGGGGAACCTACAATGAGCAGTTCTTC. Protein: CASSTGLAGGTYNEQFF.

In its sample, this clonotype is medium-sized. The J gene is TRBJ2-3, the V gene TRBV19; the match to TRBD2 covers 8 bases. The V segment lost 3 bases and the J segment 1 base; nucleotides outside the gene matches: 3. This CDR3 contains 15 residues. Germline V gene lookup returns CDR1 LNHDA and CDR2 SQIVND (reference sequence). Here the CDR3 DNA reads TGTGCCAGTAGTATTCGGCGGGGGGGCACAGATACGCAGTATTTT. Its protein is CASSIRRGGTDTQYF.

V gene TRBV27 combines with J gene TRBJ1-2; D might be TRBD1 (5 bases). Germline CDR1 is MNHEY and CDR2 is SMNVEV (reference sequence). V lost 3 bases, J lost 2 bases, and 7 bases lay in between. The CDR3 is 13 amino acids. DNA of the CDR3: TGTGCCAGCAGTTTGGGACTGAACTATGGCTACACCTTC. Its translation: CASSLGLNYGYTF.

The J gene is TRBJ1-1, the V gene TRBV7-6, with D hard to call. Germline loops: CDR1 SGHVS, CDR2 FNYEAQ. The CDR3 contains 13 residues. V dropped 3 bases and J dropped 1 base, with 6 bases sitting between them. CDR3 nucleotides: TGTGCCAGCAGCTTGAGGCCGAACACTGAAGCTTTCTTT. Translation gives CASSLRPNTEAFF. Using reference TRBV7-6 and TRBJ1-1 for the parts outside the CDR3, the full variable domain is GAGVSQSPRYKVTKRGQDVALRCDPISGHVSLYWYRQALGQGPEFLTYFNYEAQQDKSGLPNDRFSAERPEGSISTLTIQRTEQRDSAMYRCASSLRPNTEAFFGQGTRLTVV.

V gene TRBV6-5 combines with J gene TRBJ1-5; D is perhaps TRBD1 (5 bases). Trimming pared 2 bases from V and 9 bases from J, leaving 14 bases between. Germline assignment: CDR1 MNHEY and CDR2 SVGAGI. The length of the CDR3 is 14 residues. This CDR3 is CASSYTPSGLPQHF. In DNA, the CDR3 is TGTGCCAGCAGTTACACCCCCTCAGGGTTGCCCCAGCATTTT.